This passage covers 25 T cell receptor beta chains from one sample sequenced in a study of molecular identifiers for immune sequencing clone quantification. MiXCR, run by TCRdb on the PCR reads, gives a single entry per CDR3 protein. In the table there are about 6,100 distinct CDR3 sequences, 15% to 20% of which are singletons. Sample: naive CD8+ T cells from blood, with Jurkat cell RNA spiked in. The subset denotes: FACS-sorted CD8+CD4-CCR7+CD45RA+ naive T cells. The receptors were sampled from a human donor in good health. Some libraries in this study had Jurkat cell RNA spiked in.

This clonotype is labeled medium-sized. This rearrangement joins TRBV28 to TRBJ2-5, with TRBD2 identical over 15 bases. Germline V gives CDR1 MDHEN, CDR2 SYDVKM. V gave up 6 bases and J gave up 2 bases; unmatched junction bases: 4. CDR3 length: 16 residues. The CDR3: CASSPGLAGGQETQYF. CDR3 DNA: TGTGCCAGCAGCCCTGGACTAGCGGGAGGGCAAGAGACCCAGTACTTC.

By proportion, this clonotype is medium-sized. CDR3 protein: CASSDIINQPQHF. CDR3 coding DNA: TGCGCCAGCAGTGATATAATCAATCAGCCCCAGCATTTT. V usage is TRBV10-2 and J usage is TRBJ1-5; D ambiguous. Trimming removed 3 bases at V and 3 bases at J, with 6 bases between. There are 13 residues in the CDR3. Germline V gene lookup returns CDR1 WSHSY and CDR2 SAAADI.

By sample fraction, this clonotype is medium-sized (0.01 to 0.1%). The CDR3 DNA sequence: TGTGCCAGCAGCAACCGGGACAGGGGACGGGGTTACGAGCAGTACTTC. Encoded protein: CASSNRDRGRGYEQYF. The chain has TRBV7-9 and TRBJ2-7; 10 positions agree with TRBD1. The CDR3 covers 16 residues. Per the germline V gene, CDR1 is SEHNR and CDR2 is FQNEAQ (reference sequence). V was clipped by 5 bases and J by 4 bases; unmatched bases: 11.

This chain links TRBV10-3 with TRBJ2-3; 13 positions match TRBD2. Germline assignment: CDR1 ENHRY and CDR2 SYGVKD. With V trimmed by 6 bases and J by 4 bases, 4 bases remained unmatched. CDR3 length: 15 residues. DNA for the CDR3: TGTGCCATCAGCATGGGACTAGCGGGATCAGATACGCAGTATTTT. It specifies CAISMGLAGSDTQYF.

Notes on this clonotype: Being one base from a much bigger clone, this may be a read error. The rearrangement joins TRBV7-2 to TRBJ2-2; either TRBD1 or TRBD2 may fit D (5 bases each). CDR3 length equals 16 residues. V was pared by 5 bases and J by 5 bases, with 18 bases between. Germline CDR1 and CDR2: SGHTA and FQGNSA. The CDR3: CASSPSKGTSTGELFF. CDR3 bases: TGTGCCAGCAGCCCTTCAAAGGGGACCTCGACCGGGGAGCTGTTTTTT.

Details on this clonotype: Its ends do not fully match the called genes, so a read error is possible. The chain employs TRBV11-2 and TRBJ2-3; D unclear. Looked up from germline, CDR1 is SGHAT and CDR2 is FQNNGV. CDR3 length equals 16 residues. The CDR3 coding sequence is TGTGCCAGCAACCCTGGGTACGGTTTCGACACAGATACGCAGTCTTTT. Its protein is CASNPGYGFDTDTQSF.

This clonotype was recorded at least ten times. CDR3 in DNA: TGTGCTAGCGAGGGCAGCCAAGAGACCCAGTACTTC. Translating it yields CASEGSQETQYF. This rearrangement joins TRBV12-5 to TRBJ2-5, with a weak D call TRBD2 (5 bases). V was cut by 9 bases and J by 1 base, with 9 bases left in between. CDR1 and CDR2 from the germline V gene are LGHNT and FRNRAP. CDR3 length: 12 residues.

The rearrangement links TRBV14 to TRBJ2-7; D could derive from TRBD1 or TRBD2 (5 bases each). V lost 4 bases to trimming and J lost 5 bases, with 18 bases between them. CDR3 size: 15 residues. The germline CDR1 and CDR2 sequences are SGHDN and FVKESK. The CDR3 spells CASSLGTVAGHEQYF. In nucleotides, the CDR3 is TGTGCCAGCAGCCTAGGGACCGTCGCCGGTCACGAGCAGTACTTC.

By proportion, this clonotype is medium-sized. The J gene is TRBJ2-7, the V gene TRBV6-5, with D perhaps TRBD2 (5 bases). The germline CDR1 and CDR2 sequences are MNHEY and SVGAGI. This CDR3 has 14 residues. V was pared by 4 bases and J by 0 bases, with 10 bases between. CDR3 protein: CASSWGESSYEQYF. The CDR3 DNA is TGTGCCAGCAGTTGGGGAGAGAGCTCCTACGAGCAGTACTTC.

A few counts support this clonotype. This chain joins TRBV19 and TRBJ2-5, with 14 positions matching TRBD2. V was pared by 8 bases and J by 2 bases, with 7 bases of the junction left unmatched. The CDR3 spans 16 residues. CDR1 is LNHDA, CDR2 SQIVND, per germline (reference sequence). The CDR3 region is CASGARLAGGQETQYF. The CDR3 nucleotides read TGTGCCAGTGGTGCCAGACTAGCGGGGGGGCAAGAGACCCAGTACTTC.

Within the sample, this clonotype is medium-sized. The chain employs TRBV19 and TRBJ1-1; TRBD1 is a possible D gene (6 bases). CDR1 and CDR2 (germline): LNHDA, SQIVND (reference sequence). V was trimmed by 3 bases and J by 5 bases, leaving 13 bases between them. CDR3 length: 14 amino acids. Written as DNA, the CDR3 is TGTGCCAGTAGTATCCAGGGGCTGAGGACTGAAGCTTTCTTT. Translating it yields CASSIQGLRTEAFF.

By sample fraction, this clonotype is medium-sized. This chain uses TRBV7-2 with TRBJ2-3, with 8 positions matching TRBD2. Germline CDR1 is SGHTA and CDR2 is FQGNSA. The CDR3 covers 17 residues. Trimming cost V 0 bases and J 2 bases; bases outside gene matches: 7. The CDR3 region is CASSLAGLGSTTDTQYF. CDR3 nucleotide sequence: TGTGCCAGCAGCTTAGCGGGACTAGGGTCGACCACAGATACGCAGTATTTT.

For this clonotype: A much larger clone lies one base from this, so it may be a read error. The chain is built from TRBV12-3 or TRBV12-4 and TRBJ2-1; TRBD2 matches at 7 bases. The CDR3 is 16 amino acids. The CDR3 nucleotides read TGTGCCTGCAGGACCGTGCTAGCGGACTCCTACAATGAGCAGTTCTTC. Its protein product is CACRTVLADSYNEQFF.

This clonotype is medium-sized by share. The chain joins TRBV5-1 to TRBJ2-3; 13 nucleotides agree with TRBD2. The V gene's germline CDR1 is SGHRS and CDR2 YFSETQ. This CDR3 has 18 amino acids. J lost 3 bases, V lost 4 bases, and 11 bases had no gene match. This chain's CDR3 is CASSPGLAGAQRTDTQYF. DNA for the CDR3: TGCGCCAGCAGCCCCGGACTAGCGGGGGCCCAGAGGACAGATACGCAGTATTTT.

With regard to this clonotype: A much larger clone lies a single base off, so this may be a read error. The chain is built from TRBV11-3 and TRBJ2-7, with D maybe TRBD2 (5 bases). The V gene's germline CDR1 is SGHNT and CDR2 YENEEA. The CDR3 covers 16 residues. The CDR3 sequence is CAGSLIGPEDDYEQYF. CDR3 in DNA: TGTGCCGGCAGCTTAATTGGGCCGGAGGATGACTACGAGCAGTACTTC.

This clonotype is medium-sized in the sample. The V call is TRBV5-8, the J call TRBJ2-2, with D unresolved. The CDR3 totals 15 residues. Deletions cut 2 bases from V and 3 bases from J, with 11 bases between. The germline gives CDR1 SGHTS, CDR2 YDEGEE. The DNA of the CDR3 is TGTGCCAGCAGCTTCAGGTCCTTGTACACCGGGGAGCTGTTTTTT. This translates into CASSFRSLYTGELFF.

This clonotype was counted only a few times. The gene calls are TRBV7-9 and TRBJ1-4; the D is unclear. V dropped 4 bases and J dropped 6 bases, with 9 bases sitting between them. CDR1 and CDR2 from the germline V gene are SEHNR and FQNEAQ (reference sequence). The CDR3 runs 13 residues. CDR3 sequence (DNA): TGTGCCAGCAGCTCACCCGGGGATGAAAAACTGTTTTTT. This sequence encodes CASSSPGDEKLFF. Drawing the rest from reference TRBV7-9 and TRBJ1-4, the complete variable domain is DTGVSQNPRHKITKRGQNVTFRCDPISEHNRLYWYRQTLGQGPEFLTYFQNEAQLEKSRLLSDRFSAERPKGSFSTLEIQRTEQGDSAMYLCASSSPGDEKLFFGSGTQLSVL.

This clonotype was counted ten times or more. CDR3 loop: CASSLHRIGGSSYNEQFF. CDR3 nucleotides: TGTGCCAGCAGTTTGCACCGGATCGGGGGAAGCTCCTACAATGAGCAGTTCTTC. This rearrangement joins TRBV28 to TRBJ2-1; the D gene is possibly TRBD2 (6 bases). The CDR3 length is 18 residues. Germline CDR1 reads MDHEN; CDR2 reads SYDVKM. Trimming cost V 3 bases and J 0 bases, with 18 bases left between them.

In its sample, this clonotype is medium-sized. The chain is built from TRBV6-1 and TRBJ2-7, with no clear D. Germline CDR1 is MNHNS and CDR2 is SASEGT. V was pared by 7 bases and J by 3 bases, with 16 bases between. CDR3 length: 14 amino acids. The CDR3 here is CASNLVGQSYEQYF. DNA for the CDR3: TGTGCCAGCAACCTTGTAGGGCAGAGCTACGAGCAGTACTTC.

There are many counts of this clonotype. The genes are TRBV7-9 and TRBJ2-7, with 7 bases identical to TRBD1. The CDR3 is made up of 13 amino acids. The germline CDR1 and CDR2 sequences are SEHNR and FQNEAQ (reference sequence). V shed 4 bases, J shed 6 bases, and the junction held 6 bases outside the gene matches. CDR3 sequence: CASSSRDRVEQYF. The CDR3 bases are TGTGCCAGCAGCTCCCGCGACAGGGTCGAGCAGTACTTC.

The V and J genes are TRBV5-4 and TRBJ2-7; no clear D. V gave up 0 bases and J gave up 6 bases, with 10 bases separating them. CDR3 length: 13 residues. Germline assignment: CDR1 SGHNT and CDR2 YYREEE (reference sequence). CDR3: CASSLADRVEQYF. The CDR3, as DNA: TGTGCCAGCAGCTTGGCCGATAGGGTCGAGCAGTACTTC.

About this clonotype: This may be a read error: a much more frequent sequence differs by one nucleotide. This chain links TRBV2 with TRBJ1-2, with D unresolved. Germline assignment: CDR1 SNHLY and CDR2 FYNNEI. The CDR3 totals 14 residues. Trimming left V 2 bases short and J 5 bases short, with 12 bases between. The CDR3 bases are TGTGCCAGCAGTGAATACCCGGGGATTTATGGCTACACCTTC. The encoded protein is CASSEYPGIYGYTF.

About this clonotype: A much larger clone sits a single nucleotide away, making a read error possible. The rearrangement links TRBV6-6 to TRBJ2-3; no definite D call. This CDR3 is built from 11 residues. Germline CDR1 reads MNHNY; CDR2 reads SVGAGI (reference sequence). This CDR3 reads CARSPSDTQYF. The CDR3 DNA reads TGTGCCCGCAGCCCCTCGGATACGCAGTATTTT.

By sample fraction, this clonotype is medium-sized. V usage is TRBV7-9 and J usage is TRBJ1-3; D may be TRBD1 (5 bases). Trimming shortened V by 5 bases and J by 0 bases, and 23 bases separated the two germline ends. The V gene's germline CDR1 is SEHNR and CDR2 FQNEAQ (reference sequence). This CDR3 has 19 residues. The DNA for the CDR3 is TGTGCCAGCAGCCCCCCCCGGCAGGGCGCTCAAAGCTCTGGAAACACCATATATTTT. Translating it yields CASSPPRQGAQSSGNTIYF.

The chain combines TRBV6-5 with TRBJ2-1; D possibly corresponds to TRBD2 (6 bases). There are 12 residues in the CDR3. The V end lost 7 bases, the J end lost 4 bases, and 8 bases lay between the germline ends. CDR1 is MNHEY and CDR2 is SVGAGI in the germline V gene. For the CDR3, the DNA is TGTGCCAGCACTGGGGGGTACAATGAGCAGTTCTTC. The encoded protein is CASTGGYNEQFF.